These 14 T cell receptor beta chains came from one sample sequenced in a study of CD8 T cells in ankylosing spondylitis. TCRdb recomputed calls from the 5' RACE reads with MiXCR, one row per CDR3 protein. The sample contains hundreds of thousands of distinct CDR3 sequences, around 19% of which appear only once. Sequenced sample: blood, either unsorted or a sorted T cell fraction (not recorded which). Receptors originate from a male donor with ankylosing spondylitis or in good health (not recorded which).

The CDR3 coding sequence is TGTGCCAGCAGTTTGGCGGGGGGGAAAGAGACCCAGTACTTC. Protein sequence: CASSLAGGKETQYF. The chain recombines TRBV12-3 or TRBV12-4 with TRBJ2-5; 9 nucleotides agree with TRBD2. This CDR3 spans 14 amino acids. V lost 3 bases, J lost 3 bases, and 2 bases stayed unmatched.

This clonotype was counted between two and nine times. The genes are TRBV7-9 and TRBJ2-2; 7 bases align to TRBD2. There are 17 residues in the CDR3. Germline CDR1 is SEHNR and CDR2 is FQNEAQ (reference sequence). Trimming at V came to 1 base and at J to 1 base, leaving 6 bases not matched to a gene. CDR3 in amino acids: CASSLGTGLGNTGELFF. The CDR3 region has the DNA TGTGCCAGCAGCTTAGGCACCGGACTAGGGAACACCGGGGAGCTGTTTTTT.

About this clonotype: Because it lacks the conserved phenylalanine or tryptophan at the end, this CDR3 is likely a read error. The chain employs TRBV27 and TRBJ2-3; D possibly corresponds to TRBD1 (7 bases). CDR3 size: 14 residues. Germline-derived CDR1 and CDR2 are MNHEY and SMNVEV (reference sequence). V was shortened by 5 bases and J by 2 bases, with 11 bases between the two germline ends. The CDR3 coding sequence is TGTGCCAGCAGTCAGGGGGGAAACACAGATACGCAGTATCTT. Amino acids: CASSQGGNTDTQYL.

V is TRBV19 and J is TRBJ2-1; 9 bases are a match to TRBD1. The CDR3 has 16 amino acids. V was clipped by 3 bases and J by 2 bases; unmatched bases: 5. Germline CDR1 and CDR2: LNHDA and SQIVND (reference sequence). The CDR3 sequence is CASSIYRDRAYNEQFF. DNA of the CDR3: TGTGCCAGTAGTATCTACCGGGACAGGGCCTACAATGAGCAGTTCTTC.

This clonotype appeared many times. The rearrangement uses TRBV5-1 and TRBJ2-2, with D tentatively TRBD1 or TRBD2 (5 bases each). V lost 2 bases, J lost 3 bases, and 11 bases lay in between. The CDR3 length is 15 residues. Germline V gene data show CDR1 as SGHRS and CDR2 as YFSETQ. CDR3 nucleotide sequence: TGCGCCAGCAGCTTCCGGGACGGCCACACCGGGGAGCTGTTTTTT. Protein sequence: CASSFRDGHTGELFF.

This clonotype was observed a few times. The rearrangement links TRBV5-1 to TRBJ1-6, with TRBD1 matching over 7 bases. This CDR3 has 12 amino acids. After removal of 4 bases from V and 17 bases from J, the junction contained 9 bases not matched to a gene. The germline V gene encodes CDR1 SGHRS and CDR2 YFSETQ. As DNA, the CDR3 is TGCGCCAGCAGCGACGAGACAGGGATCGTCCACTTT. Protein product: CASSDETGIVHF.

The table lists this clonotype with a few counts. This rearrangement joins TRBV4-2 to TRBJ2-6; TRBD2 aligns across 7 bases. This CDR3 has 20 amino acids. The trim removed 4 bases at V and 0 bases at J, leaving 15 bases unmatched. Germline V gene sequence: CDR1 LGHNA, CDR2 YNFKEQ. The DNA for the CDR3 is TGTGCCAGCAGCCCAGGGCGGGTTGGAGCGGGAAGCTCTGGGGCCAACGTCCTGACTTTC. Translating gives CASSPGRVGAGSSGANVLTF.

The chain couples TRBV6-6 to TRBJ1-1; weak D call: TRBD1 (5 bases). There are 11 residues in the CDR3. Deletions cut 5 bases from V and 6 bases from J, with 7 bases between. Germline lookup yields CDR1 MNHNY and CDR2 SVGAGI (reference sequence). Written as DNA, the CDR3 is TGTGCCAGCAGTGACAGACCTGAAGCTTTCTTT. Its protein is CASSDRPEAFF.

This clonotype was recorded a few times. The V gene is TRBV19, the J gene TRBJ1-2; D is unresolved. The germline V and J ends were trimmed by 1 base and 0 bases, with 6 bases remaining between them. Germline V CDR1 and CDR2: LNHDA, SQIVND (reference sequence). The CDR3 totals 14 residues. CDR3 protein: CASSIAGANYGYTF. CDR3 bases: TGTGCCAGTAGTATAGCCGGAGCTAACTATGGCTACACCTTC.

This clonotype was seen at least ten times. This chain joins TRBV12-3 or TRBV12-4 and TRBJ2-7, with 9 bases identical to TRBD1. This CDR3 comprises 14 residues. Trimming removed 2 bases from V and 2 bases from J; junction bases left unmatched: 1. DNA for the CDR3: TGTGCCAGCAGTTTAACAGGGGGCACCTACGAGCAGTACGTC. Encoded protein: CASSLTGGTYEQYV.

This clonotype was observed many times. The chain carries TRBV11-3 and TRBJ1-1, with 7 positions matching TRBD1. V was clipped by 3 bases and J by 0 bases; unmatched bases: 13. CDR1 and CDR2 (germline): SGHNT, YENEEA. The CDR3 consists of 18 residues. This CDR3 reads CASSFYRTPGGMNTEAFF. The CDR3 DNA reads as TGTGCCAGCAGCTTTTATAGGACGCCAGGGGGAATGAACACTGAAGCTTTCTTT.

This clonotype was seen many times. This rearrangement joins TRBV18 to TRBJ1-1; D remains unclear. The CDR3 is made up of 14 amino acids. CDR1 is KGHSH and CDR2 is LQKENI in the germline V gene. V was pared by 2 bases and J by 4 bases, with 11 bases between. The CDR3 bases are TGTGCCAGCTCACCAAGACCCTCCTTCACTGAAGCTTTCTTT. It yields the protein CASSPRPSFTEAFF.

This clonotype came up many times. The chain's CDR3 is CASSWNGAGTTDTQYF. The DNA for the CDR3 is TGCGCCAGCAGCTGGAACGGGGCGGGAACCACAGATACGCAGTATTTT. This chain uses TRBV5-1 with TRBJ2-3, with a weak D call TRBD2 (6 bases). V was trimmed by 3 bases and J by 2 bases, leaving 16 bases between them. This CDR3 has 16 residues. Germline CDR1 SGHRS, CDR2 YFSETQ.

The rearrangement joins TRBV20-1 to TRBJ1-1, with D unclear. Germline loops: CDR1 DFQATT, CDR2 SNEGSKA (reference sequence). V lost 1 base to trimming and J lost 7 bases, with 13 bases between them. This CDR3 is 13 amino acids long. CDR3 sequence reads: CSARGRSGSEAFF. CDR3 bases: TGCAGTGCTAGAGGCCGGAGCGGTAGTGAAGCTTTCTTT.